Listed here is a single T cell receptor (beta chain). It lacks a known antigen. Base qualities are not provided; no much larger clone lies one nucleotide away. The data belong to a study of blood T cell repertoires in COVID-19 (dated by TCRdb to 2019 to 2021). General notes on the study: Samples covering the acute and convalescent phases of COVID-19 were provided by collaborators in the United States, Italy and Spain. Sample metadata almost always included a de-identified subject ID, COVID-19 status, age in years and sex. Where available, HLA class I and class II types were taken from metadata supplied by the sample provider and were not determined by assay-based typing. The material from the prospective study consisted of cDNA or gDNA derived from T cells, B-cell-depleted T cells, or PBMCs. The dataset comprised deeply sampled blood TCRbeta repertoires from subjects exposed to, actively infected with, or recovered from COVID-19. Samples came from the ongoing ImmuneRACE study (first 160 participants) plus 1,254 subjects from 6 global collaborators. A freely available public database, intended as a resource for researchers studying the immune response to SARS-CoV-2, is where the repertoires were released. The research as a whole found: Clinical and demographic metadata were provided uncurated, with the amount varying by source and participant.

The immunoSEQ Assay, a bias-controlled multiplex PCR, was used to amplify TCRbeta CDR3 regions from genomic DNA. As for the original processing: The number of nucleated cells in each sample was estimated by amplification of reference gene primers within the assay. To quantify the absolute abundance of each unique TCRbeta CDR3 rearrangement, sequence reads were collapsed and filtered. For each sample, productive Simpson clonality was calculated by taking the square root of Simpson's diversity index across productive rearrangements. The clones in this table, taken by TCRdb from immuneACCESS, are in-frame only. Not every clone is retained; where verified, under half of the shortfall comes from an unresolved V gene, and the cause of the rest is unknown. V and J calls and clone size follow that table, whereas D and trimming were derived from the DNA. In all, the sample holds about 430,000 clones, and roughly 84% of those were seen once. The ten largest account for about 1.5% of the sample.

Participants in the prospective study were enrolled through a virtual design, were aged roughly 18 to 100 years, and lived in roughly 26 United States geographic areas. Cohort assignment in the prospective study relied on participant-reported clinical history from a screening survey and a study questionnaire. A participant counted as exposed if, within 2 weeks of entering the study, that participant had been in contact with someone who had a PCR-confirmed or clinician-diagnosed COVID-19 case. In the prospective study, whole blood, serum and a nasopharyngeal or oropharyngeal swab were collected from each participant by mobile phlebotomists. Additional blood draws and questionnaires over an approximately 2-month period could optionally be provided by prospective study participants. Prospective study blood samples were shipped either frozen or at room temperature before DNA extraction. Reading the germline V gene (reference sequence) gives CDR1 PRHDT and CDR2 FYEKMQ. The CDR3 measures 14 amino acids from cysteine to phenylalanine. Solely the CDR3 DNA is kept, with 42 bases framed from the first base. Trimming at the junction amounts to 6 bases on V and 4 bases on J, and the germline ends lie 15 bases apart.

The chain couples TRBV13 to TRBJ1-1; TRBD1 could be the D gene, as 5 bases match. Sequencing was performed on PBMCs or T cells enriched from blood (not recorded which). This sequence originates from a woman younger than 30 who had been exposed to COVID-19. The CDR3 here reads CASRDQGRLTEAFF. The DNA sequence is given as TGTGCCAGCAGGGATCAGGGCAGACTCACTGAAGCTTTCTTT.